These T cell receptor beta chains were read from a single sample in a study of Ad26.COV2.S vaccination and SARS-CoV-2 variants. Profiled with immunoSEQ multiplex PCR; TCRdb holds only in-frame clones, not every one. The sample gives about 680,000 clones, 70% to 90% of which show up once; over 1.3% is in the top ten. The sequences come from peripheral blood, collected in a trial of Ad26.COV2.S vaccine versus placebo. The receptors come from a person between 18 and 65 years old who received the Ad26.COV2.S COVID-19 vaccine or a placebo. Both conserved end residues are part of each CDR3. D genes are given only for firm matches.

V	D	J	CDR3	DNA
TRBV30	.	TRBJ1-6	CAWGGRGPLHF	TGTGCCTGGGGGGGTCGGGGACCCCTCCACTTT
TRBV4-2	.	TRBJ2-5	CASSRQMDYQETQYF	TGTGCCAGCAGCCGGCAAATGGACTACCAAGAGACCCAGTACTTC
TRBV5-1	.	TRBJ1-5	CASSDGFSNQPQHF	TGCGCCAGCAGCGACGGATTCAGCAATCAGCCCCAGCATTTT
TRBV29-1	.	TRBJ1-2	CSVEVGRGYGYTF	TGCAGCGTTGAAGTCGGCAGGGGCTATGGCTACACCTTC
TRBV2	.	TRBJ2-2	CASGDWDTGELFF	TGTGCCAGCGGGGACTGGGACACCGGGGAGCTGTTTTTT
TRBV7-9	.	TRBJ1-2	CASSLYGGYTF	TGTGCCAGCAGCTTATATGGCGGCTACACCTTC
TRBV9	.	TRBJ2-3	CASSAVPRGTDTQYF	TGTGCCAGCAGCGCCGTCCCTAGAGGCACAGATACGCAGTATTTT
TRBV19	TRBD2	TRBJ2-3	CASSTGLAGMIDTQYF	TGTGCCAGTAGTACTGGACTAGCGGGAATGATAGATACGCAGTATTTT
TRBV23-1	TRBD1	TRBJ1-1	CASTRTGSFNTEAFF	TGCGCCAGCACGCGGACAGGGAGCTTTAACACTGAAGCTTTCTTT
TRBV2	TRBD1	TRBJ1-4	CASSEQGATNEKLFF	TGTGCCAGCAGTGAGCAGGGGGCGACTAATGAAAAACTGTTTTTT
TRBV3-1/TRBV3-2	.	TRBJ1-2	CASSDGRNYGYTF	TGTGCCAGCAGCGACGGACGGAACTATGGCTACACCTTC
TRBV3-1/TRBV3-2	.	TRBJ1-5	CASSQDVRQPQHF	TGTGCCAGCAGCCAAGATGTACGTCAGCCCCAGCATTTT
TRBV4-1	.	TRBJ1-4	CASSQVVQSQPSNEKLFF	TGCGCCAGCAGCCAGGTTGTACAGTCCCAGCCGTCTAATGAAAAACTGTTTTTT
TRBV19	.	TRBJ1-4	CASRTGITTNEKLFF	TGTGCCAGTCGTACAGGGATCACAACTAATGAAAAACTGTTTTTT
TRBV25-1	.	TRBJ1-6	CASSVTANSPLHF	TGTGCCAGCAGTGTGACTGCTAATTCACCCCTCCACTTT
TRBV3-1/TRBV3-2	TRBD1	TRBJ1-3	CASSATPGGTGGSSGNTIYF	TGTGCCAGCAGCGCAACGCCGGGGGGGACAGGTGGGTCCTCTGGAAACACCATATATTTT